In this sample, the clone carrying this TCR beta chain turned up a few times. The authors produced TCR alpha and TCR beta cDNA libraries with sample barcodes and UMIs by 5'RACE using constant-segment primers. TCRdb passed the 5' RACE reads through MiXCR, listing each CDR3 protein once. The sample yields around 340,000 distinct CDR3 sequences, 10% to 15% seen once. V was pared by 2 bases and J by 5 bases, with 8 bases of the junction left unmatched. Germline CDR1 is GTSNPN and CDR2 is SVGIG (reference sequence). The CDR3 spans 14 residues. This record comes from a study of T-cell memory formation after mild COVID-19. Study information: TCR clusters largely stayed donor specific.

The sample was PBMCs or a T cell subset sorted from them (not recorded which). The chain employs TRBV30 and TRBJ1-1, with 7 bases matching TRBD1. The receptor was derived from a man aged 18 to 29 who had mild COVID-19 (a few samples of this study predate the infection). Cell type and time point are not known. Written as DNA, the CDR3 is TGTGCCTGGAGTATTACAGGGGTTAGGACTGAAGCTTTCTTT. Translating it yields CAWSITGVRTEAFF.